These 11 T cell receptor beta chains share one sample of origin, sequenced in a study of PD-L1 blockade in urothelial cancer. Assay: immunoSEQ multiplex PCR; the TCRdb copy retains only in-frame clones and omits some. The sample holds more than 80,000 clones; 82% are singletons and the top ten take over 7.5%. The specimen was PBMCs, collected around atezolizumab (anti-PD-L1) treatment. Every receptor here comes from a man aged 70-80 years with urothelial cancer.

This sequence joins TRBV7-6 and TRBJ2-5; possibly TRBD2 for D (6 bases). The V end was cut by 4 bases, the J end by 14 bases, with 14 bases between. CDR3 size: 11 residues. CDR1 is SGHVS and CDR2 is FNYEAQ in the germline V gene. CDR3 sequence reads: CASSSTRDFYF. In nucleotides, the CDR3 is TGTGCCAGCAGCTCCACCCGGGACTTTTACTTC. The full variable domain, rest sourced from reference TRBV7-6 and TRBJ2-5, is GAGVSQSPRYKVTKRGQDVALRCDPISGHVSLYWYRQALGQGPEFLTYFNYEAQQDKSGLPNDRFSAERPEGSISTLTIQRTEQRDSAMYRCASSSTRDFYFGPGTRLLVL.

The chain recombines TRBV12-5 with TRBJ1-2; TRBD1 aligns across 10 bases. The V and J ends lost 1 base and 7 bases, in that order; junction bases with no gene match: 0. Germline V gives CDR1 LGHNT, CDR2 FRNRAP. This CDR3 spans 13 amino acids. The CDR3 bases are TGTGCTAGTGGTTTGGGACAGGGGGCTGGCTACACCTTC. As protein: CASGLGQGAGYTF.

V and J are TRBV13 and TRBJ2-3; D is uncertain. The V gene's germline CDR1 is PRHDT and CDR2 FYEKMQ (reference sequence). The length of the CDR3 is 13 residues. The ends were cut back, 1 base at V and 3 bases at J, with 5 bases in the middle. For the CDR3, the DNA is TGTGCCAGCAGCTTAGTTTCGACAGATACGCAGTATTTT. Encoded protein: CASSLVSTDTQYF.

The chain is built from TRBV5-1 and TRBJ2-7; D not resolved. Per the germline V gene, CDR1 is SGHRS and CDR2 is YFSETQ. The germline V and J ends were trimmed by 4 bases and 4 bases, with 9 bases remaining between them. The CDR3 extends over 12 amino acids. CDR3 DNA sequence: TGCGCCAGCAGCCCTCCTAGTTACGAGCAGTACTTC. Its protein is CASSPPSYEQYF.

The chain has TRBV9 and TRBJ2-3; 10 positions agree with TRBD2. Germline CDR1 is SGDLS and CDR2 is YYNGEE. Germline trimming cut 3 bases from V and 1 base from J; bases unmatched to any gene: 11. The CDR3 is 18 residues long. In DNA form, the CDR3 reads TGTGCCAGCAGCGCAACTTTAGCGGGGGGAGACCGCACAGATACGCAGTATTTT. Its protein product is CASSATLAGGDRTDTQYF. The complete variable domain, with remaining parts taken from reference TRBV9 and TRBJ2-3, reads DSGVTQTPKHLITATGQRVTLRCSPRSGDLSVYWYQQSLDQGLQFLIQYYNGEERAKGNILERFSAQQFPDLHSELNLSSLELGDSALYFCASSATLAGGDRTDTQYFGPGTRLTVL.

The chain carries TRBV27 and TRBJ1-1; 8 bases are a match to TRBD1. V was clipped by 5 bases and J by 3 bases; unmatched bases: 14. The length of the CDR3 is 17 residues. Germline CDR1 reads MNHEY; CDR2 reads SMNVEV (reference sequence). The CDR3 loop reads CASSPRPRTGRDTEAFF. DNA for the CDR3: TGTGCCAGCAGTCCCCGCCCTAGGACAGGGAGAGACACTGAAGCTTTCTTT.

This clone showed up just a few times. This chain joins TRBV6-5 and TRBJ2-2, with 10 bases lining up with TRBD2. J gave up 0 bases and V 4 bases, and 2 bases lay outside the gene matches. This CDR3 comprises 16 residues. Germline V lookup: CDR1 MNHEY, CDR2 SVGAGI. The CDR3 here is CASSSGTSANTGELFF. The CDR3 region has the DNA TGTGCCAGCAGTTCCGGGACTAGCGCGAACACCGGGGAGCTGTTTTTT.

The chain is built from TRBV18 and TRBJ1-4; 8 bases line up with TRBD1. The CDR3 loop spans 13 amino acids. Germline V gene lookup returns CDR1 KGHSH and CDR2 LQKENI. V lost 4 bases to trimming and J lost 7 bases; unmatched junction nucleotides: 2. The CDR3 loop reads CASSRGQGEKLFF. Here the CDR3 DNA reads TGTGCCAGCTCACGCGGACAGGGTGAAAAACTGTTTTTT.

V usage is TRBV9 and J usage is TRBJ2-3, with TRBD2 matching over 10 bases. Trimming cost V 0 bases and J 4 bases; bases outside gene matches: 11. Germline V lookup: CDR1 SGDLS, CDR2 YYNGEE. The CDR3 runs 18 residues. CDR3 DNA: TGTGCCAGCAGCGTAGAGCCTAGCGGGGGCCTCGTGCCAGATACGCAGTATTTT. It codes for CASSVEPSGGLVPDTQYF.

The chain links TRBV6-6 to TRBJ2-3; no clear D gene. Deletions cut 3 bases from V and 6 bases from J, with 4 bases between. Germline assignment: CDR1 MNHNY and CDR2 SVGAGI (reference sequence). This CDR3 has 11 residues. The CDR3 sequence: CASSYSDTQYF. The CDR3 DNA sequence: TGTGCCAGCAGTTATAGTGATACGCAGTATTTT.

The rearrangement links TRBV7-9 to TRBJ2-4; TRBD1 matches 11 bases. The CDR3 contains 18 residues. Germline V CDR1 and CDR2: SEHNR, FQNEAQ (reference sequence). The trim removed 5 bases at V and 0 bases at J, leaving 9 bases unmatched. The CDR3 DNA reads TGTGCCAGCAGCCGGACAGGGGGCGCCGAGGGAGCCAAAAACATTCAGTACTTC. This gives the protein CASSRTGGAEGAKNIQYF.